The 32 T cell receptor beta chains given below trace back to one sample, sequenced in a study of cytomegalovirus exposure and HLA in healthy donors. The primer mix had 60 Vbeta and 13 Jbeta primers. Repertoires were generated with immunoSEQ multiplex PCR, while TCRdb's copy carries only in-frame clones and drops some. Of about 140,000 clones in the sample, 80% to 85% were seen once. The specimen was PBMCs. Every receptor here comes from a male donor in good health and CMV-seropositive.

The chain carries TRBV6-5 and TRBJ1-5, with D possibly matching TRBD1 (6 bases). V was trimmed by 6 bases and J by 3 bases, leaving 15 bases between them. The length of the CDR3 is 15 residues. CDR1 is MNHEY, CDR2 SVGAGI, per germline. The chain's CDR3 is CASSPMDSPNQPQHF. As DNA, the CDR3 is TGTGCCAGCAGCCCAATGGACAGCCCCAATCAGCCCCAGCATTTT.

The CDR3 coding sequence is TGTGCCAGCAGTAACGGACAGGGAGAGAATCAGCCCCAGCATTTT. Its protein product is CASSNGQGENQPQHF. This chain connects TRBV6-6 to TRBJ1-5, with 8 bases aligning to TRBD1. Germline trimming cut 5 bases from V and 4 bases from J; bases unmatched to any gene: 7. CDR3 length: 15 amino acids. CDR1 and CDR2 (germline): MNHNY, SVGAGI (reference sequence).

The genes are TRBV19 and TRBJ2-7; D is possibly TRBD2 (7 bases). Germline V gives CDR1 LNHDA, CDR2 SQIVND (reference sequence). The V end lost 2 bases, the J end lost 7 bases, and 12 bases lay between the germline ends. The length of the CDR3 is 13 residues. Here the CDR3 reads CASSISGGDEQYF. DNA of the CDR3: TGTGCCAGTAGTATATCGGGGGGCGATGAGCAGTACTTC.

This chain links TRBV7-2 with TRBJ2-2; 9 nucleotides line up with TRBD1. The CDR3 has 16 residues. Germline CDR1 SGHTA, CDR2 FQGNSA. The V and J ends lost 2 bases and 4 bases, in that order; junction bases with no gene match: 5. This CDR3 is CASSLLQGARTGELFF. CDR3 DNA sequence: TGTGCCAGCAGCTTACTACAGGGGGCGCGCACCGGGGAGCTGTTTTTT.

This rearrangement joins TRBV18 to TRBJ2-6; D call uncertain. Trimming pared 2 bases from V and 1 base from J, leaving 12 bases between. From germline, CDR1 is KGHSH and CDR2 LQKENI. This CDR3 has 17 residues. The CDR3 sequence is CASSPMEFPSGANVLTF. The DNA for the CDR3 is TGTGCCAGCTCACCAATGGAGTTCCCTTCTGGGGCCAACGTCCTGACTTTC.

The J gene is TRBJ1-1, the V gene TRBV11-2; D not certain. Germline V lookup: CDR1 SGHAT, CDR2 FQNNGV. CDR3 length: 19 residues. Between the trimmed V and J ends, which lost 2 bases and 2 bases, there was a span of 24 bases. As DNA, the CDR3 is TGTGCCAGCAGCTTAAATGTCCCCCCGATTTCCACGGGTAACACTGAAGCTTTCTTT. Protein product: CASSLNVPPISTGNTEAFF.

The table lists this clone with a count of one. The rearrangement uses TRBV27 and TRBJ2-2; tentative D call: TRBD2 (5 bases). Looked up from germline, CDR1 is MNHEY and CDR2 is SMNVEV (reference sequence). Trimming removed 4 bases from V and 2 bases from J, with 11 bases in between. The CDR3 runs to 15 residues. The CDR3 is CASSSRPGNTGELFF. The DNA of the CDR3 is TGTGCCAGCAGTTCCAGACCGGGAAACACCGGGGAGCTGTTTTTT.

This clone was seen only once. The rearrangement joins TRBV18 to TRBJ1-1; D gene uncertain. Germline V gives CDR1 KGHSH, CDR2 LQKENI. CDR3 length: 15 residues. Trimming pared 6 bases from V and 0 bases from J, leaving 14 bases between. The CDR3 protein is CASSPSTVVNTEAFF. In nucleotides, the CDR3 is TGTGCCAGCTCCCCCTCCACAGTAGTGAACACTGAAGCTTTCTTT.

This clone was observed a few times. V usage is TRBV19 and J usage is TRBJ1-3; D perhaps matches TRBD1 (5 bases). The CDR3 loop spans 15 amino acids. The V and J ends lost 4 bases and 2 bases respectively, with 12 bases between them. Germline assignment: CDR1 LNHDA and CDR2 SQIVND (reference sequence). The CDR3 protein is CASSTRQSTGNTIYF. The CDR3 DNA sequence: TGTGCCAGTAGTACCCGACAGAGCACTGGAAACACCATATATTTT.

CDR3 region: CASSWFRGNQPQHF. CDR3 nucleotides: TGTGCCAGCAGTTGGTTTCGGGGGAATCAGCCCCAGCATTTT. The chain combines TRBV6-6 with TRBJ1-5; D possibly corresponds to TRBD1 (5 bases). The CDR3 is made up of 14 amino acids. V dropped 4 bases and J dropped 4 bases, with 11 bases sitting between them. CDR1 is MNHNY, CDR2 SVGAGI, per germline (reference sequence).

This chain uses TRBV5-4 with TRBJ2-2; the match to TRBD2 covers 14 bases. CDR1 and CDR2 from the germline V gene are SGHNT and YYREEE (reference sequence). The CDR3 contains 16 residues. V lost 4 bases and J lost 8; bases outside the gene matches: 7. CDR3 sequence: CASSPAGTSGRGELFF. The CDR3 DNA is TGTGCCAGCAGCCCCGCCGGGACTAGCGGGAGAGGGGAGCTGTTTTTT.

The chain couples TRBV5-1 to TRBJ1-3; D call uncertain. This CDR3 is 17 amino acids long. Trimming removed 4 bases at V and 0 bases at J, with 17 bases between. The germline V gene has CDR1 SGHRS and CDR2 YFSETQ. The CDR3 region is CASSEQPHGASGNTIYF. CDR3 coding DNA: TGCGCCAGCAGCGAACAACCCCACGGAGCCTCTGGAAACACCATATATTTT.

This clone has only one observation. The rearrangement links TRBV28 to TRBJ2-7, with D possibly TRBD2 on 6 matching bases. This CDR3 comprises 14 residues. The V and J ends lost 6 bases and 6 bases respectively, with 18 bases between them. CDR1 is MDHEN and CDR2 is SYDVKM in the germline V gene. CDR3 sequence: CASSRGERGLEQYF. CDR3 DNA sequence: TGTGCCAGCAGCCGCGGGGAGAGGGGCCTCGAGCAGTACTTC.

This rearrangement joins TRBV25-1 to TRBJ2-3; the match to TRBD1 covers 10 bases. CDR1 is MGHDK and CDR2 is SYGVNS in the germline V gene. V was clipped by 5 bases and J by 2 bases; unmatched bases: 7. The length of the CDR3 is 16 residues. CDR3 nucleotides: TGTGCCAGCAGTCAGACCGGGACAGGGGTCACAGATACGCAGTATTTT. Translated: CASSQTGTGVTDTQYF.

This clone was counted between two and nine times. V is TRBV6-5 and J is TRBJ2-5, with a weak D call TRBD2 (6 bases). The germline V and J ends were trimmed by 5 bases and 4 bases, with 11 bases remaining between them. This CDR3 is built from 13 residues. Germline V gene sequence: CDR1 MNHEY, CDR2 SVGAGI. The CDR3 protein is CASSGGTGETQYF. Here the CDR3 DNA reads TGTGCCAGCAGTGGGGGGACCGGAGAGACCCAGTACTTC.

J is TRBJ1-5 and V is TRBV5-8; D unresolved. Between the trimmed V and J ends, which lost 0 bases and 10 bases, there was a span of 8 bases. Germline V gene sequence: CDR1 SGHTS, CDR2 YDEGEE. The CDR3 loop spans 12 amino acids. CDR3 residues: CASSLGAEPQHF. In DNA, the CDR3 is TGTGCCAGCAGCTTGGGGGCTGAACCCCAGCATTTT.

This clone has more than one count but fewer than ten. The gene calls are TRBV7-8 and TRBJ1-5; 7 positions match TRBD1. Looked up from germline, CDR1 is SGHVS and CDR2 is FQNEAQ. With 6 bases clipped from V and 2 bases from J, the junction kept 4 bases outside the gene matches. This CDR3 spans 14 amino acids. CDR3 bases: TGTGCCAGCAGGGGGACAGAGGGCAATCAGCCCCAGCATTTT. Protein: CASRGTEGNQPQHF.

CDR3 bases: TGTGCCAGCAGGTCCCTCCTGGGCACCCCGCAGTACTTC. As protein: CASRSLLGTPQYF. V and J are TRBV28 and TRBJ2-7; unclear D gene. Trimming pared 6 bases from V and 9 bases from J, leaving 18 bases between. Per germline, CDR1 MDHEN and CDR2 SYDVKM. The CDR3 contains 13 residues.

This sequence joins TRBV10-3 and TRBJ1-5, with 8 bases matching TRBD1. This CDR3 is built from 16 residues. V lost 2 bases, J lost 2 bases, and 5 bases stayed unmatched. Germline-derived CDR1 and CDR2 are ENHRY and SYGVKD. The CDR3 DNA sequence: TGTGCCATCAGTGAGATCGACAGGGGAGGCAATCAGCCCCAGCATTTT. It yields the protein CAISEIDRGGNQPQHF.

The rearrangement joins TRBV2 to TRBJ2-3; 14 nucleotides agree with TRBD2. CDR1 SNHLY and CDR2 FYNNEI come from the germline V gene. With 4 bases clipped from V and 1 base from J, the junction kept 4 bases outside the gene matches. The CDR3 covers 17 residues. The CDR3 sequence: CASSGLAGGRGTDTQYF. As DNA, the CDR3 is TGTGCCAGCAGTGGACTAGCGGGGGGGCGAGGCACAGATACGCAGTATTTT.

This clone was detected once. The chain couples TRBV2 to TRBJ2-7; 9 positions match TRBD2. Germline V gene sequence: CDR1 SNHLY, CDR2 FYNNEI. CDR3 length: 14 amino acids. With V trimmed by 10 bases and J by 2 bases, 9 bases remained unmatched. This CDR3 is CATEGTSPAYEQYF. The CDR3 DNA reads as TGTGCCACCGAGGGGACTAGCCCGGCCTACGAGCAGTACTTC.

The rearrangement uses TRBV6-5 and TRBJ1-2; D gene unclear. Looked up from germline, CDR1 is MNHEY and CDR2 is SVGAGI. Trimming stripped 2 bases from V and 6 bases from J, with 13 bases between. This CDR3 spans 14 amino acids. The CDR3 DNA sequence: TGTGCCAGCAGTTACGATCAGAGGGTCCATGGCTACACCTTC. This translates into CASSYDQRVHGYTF.

This clone has more than one count but fewer than ten. J is TRBJ2-7 and V is TRBV27; D possibly corresponds to TRBD1 (6 bases). Trimming pared 4 bases from V and 2 bases from J, leaving 18 bases between. Germline V gives CDR1 MNHEY, CDR2 SMNVEV (reference sequence). The CDR3 loop spans 16 amino acids. Here the CDR3 DNA reads TGTGCCAGCAGTTCCGCCCGGACAGTCAAACCCTACGAGCAGTACTTC. This encodes CASSSARTVKPYEQYF.

This chain uses TRBV9 with TRBJ1-1; unclear D gene. CDR1 is SGDLS, CDR2 YYNGEE, per germline. This CDR3 has 17 amino acids. With 0 bases removed from V and 0 bases from J, the gap between germline ends came to 15 bases. In nucleotides, the CDR3 is TGTGCCAGCAGCGTAGAAGCGGTAATCAGAGTGAACACTGAAGCTTTCTTT. This gives the protein CASSVEAVIRVNTEAFF.

The chain has TRBV21-1 and TRBJ2-5; the table's D call, TRBD1, has no DNA check behind it. TRBV21-1 counts as a pseudogene. This CDR3 is built from 16 residues. The CDR3 nucleotides are TGTGCCAGCAGCAAAGGCGGAGGACAGGGGATGAAGACCCAGTACTTC. Its translation: CASSKGGGQGMKTQYF.

V gene TRBV5-6 combines with J gene TRBJ1-1, with D unclear. Germline V gene sequence: CDR1 SGHDT, CDR2 YYEEEE. V lost 4 bases and J 5 bases, leaving 9 bases between the germline ends. The CDR3 consists of 12 residues. CDR3 coding DNA: TGTGCCAGCAGCCTGAAGAGGACTGAAGCTTTCTTT. This sequence encodes CASSLKRTEAFF.

The genes are TRBV7-9 and TRBJ2-5; unclear D gene. Germline-derived CDR1 and CDR2 are SEHNR and FQNEAQ (reference sequence). V dropped 6 bases and J dropped 2 bases, with 22 bases sitting between them. The CDR3 contains 17 residues. The CDR3 loop reads CASRPRYEQAEQETQYF. DNA for the CDR3: TGTGCCAGCAGGCCACGTTACGAGCAGGCAGAGCAAGAGACCCAGTACTTC.

This clone was detected a few times. V gene TRBV30 combines with J gene TRBJ1-2, with a tentative D call TRBD1 (6 bases). The germline CDR1 and CDR2 sequences are GTSNPN and SVGIG (reference sequence). Trimming shortened V by 3 bases and J by 4 bases, and 9 bases separated the two germline ends. The CDR3 totals 12 residues. The CDR3 DNA is TGTGCCTGGAGCACCAGGGGCTATGGCTACACCTTC. It encodes CAWSTRGYGYTF.

This clone was detected once. The chain uses TRBV7-9 and TRBJ1-5, with D unclear. CDR1 SEHNR and CDR2 FQNEAQ come from the germline V gene (reference sequence). The CDR3 loop spans 14 amino acids. Trimming took off 1 base at V and 1 base at J, with 5 bases between the two ends. The CDR3 loop is CASSLGESNQPQHF. CDR3 DNA: TGTGCCAGCAGCTTAGGAGAAAGCAATCAGCCCCAGCATTTT.

The V gene is TRBV19, the J gene TRBJ2-5; the D gene is possibly TRBD1 (6 bases). Trimming took 5 bases from V and 5 from J, leaving 18 bases between them. CDR3 length equals 15 residues. Germline CDR1 is LNHDA and CDR2 is SQIVND (reference sequence). CDR3 protein: CASSPQGWGHETQYF. In DNA, the CDR3 is TGTGCCAGTAGTCCGCAGGGGTGGGGGCACGAGACCCAGTACTTC.

The chain is built from TRBV7-2 and TRBJ1-3, with unresolved D. The germline CDR1 and CDR2 sequences are SGHTA and FQGNSA. The CDR3 is 18 residues long. V lost 5 bases, J lost 0 bases, and 20 bases lay in between. CDR3 nucleotide sequence: TGTGCCAGCAGCGAGGAGGGCAGCGCAATAATCTCTGGAAACACCATATATTTT. It translates to CASSEEGSAIISGNTIYF.

This clone has just a few counts. This chain links TRBV2 with TRBJ1-2; D uncertain. Trimming pared 9 bases from V and 8 bases from J, leaving 13 bases between. Germline assignment: CDR1 SNHLY and CDR2 FYNNEI. The CDR3 is made up of 11 amino acids. The CDR3 region has the DNA TGTGCCAGTCGCCTACGGAGGGGCTACACCTTC. Its translation is CASRLRRGYTF.